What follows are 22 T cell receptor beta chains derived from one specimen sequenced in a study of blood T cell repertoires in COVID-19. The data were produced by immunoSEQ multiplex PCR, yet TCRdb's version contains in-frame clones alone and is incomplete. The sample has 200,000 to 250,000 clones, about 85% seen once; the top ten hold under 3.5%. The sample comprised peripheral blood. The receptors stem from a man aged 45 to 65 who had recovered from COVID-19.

In DNA, the CDR3 is TGTGCCAGTAAAAGGGGGTACGAGCAGTACTTC. This gives the protein CASKRGYEQYF. The chain is built from TRBV19 and TRBJ2-7; a weak D match, TRBD1 (6 bases). Looked up from germline, CDR1 is LNHDA and CDR2 is SQIVND (reference sequence). CDR3 size: 11 residues. The ends were cut back, 7 bases at V and 4 bases at J, with 8 bases in the middle. Supplemented by reference TRBV19 and TRBJ2-7, the full variable domain reads DGGITQSPKYLFRKEGQNVTLSCEQNLNHDAMYWYRQDPGQGLRLIYYSQIVNDFQKGDIAEGYSVSREKKESFPLTVTSAQKNPTAFYLCASKRGYEQYFGPGTRLTVT.

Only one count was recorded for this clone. CDR3 region: CASSYSWSNYGYTF. CDR3 bases: TGTGCCAGCAGTTACTCATGGAGTAACTATGGCTACACCTTC. The chain is built from TRBV6-5 and TRBJ1-2; D unresolved. The CDR3 is 14 amino acids. The germline V gene has CDR1 MNHEY and CDR2 SVGAGI. The V end lost 0 bases, the J end lost 1 base, and 6 bases lay between the germline ends.

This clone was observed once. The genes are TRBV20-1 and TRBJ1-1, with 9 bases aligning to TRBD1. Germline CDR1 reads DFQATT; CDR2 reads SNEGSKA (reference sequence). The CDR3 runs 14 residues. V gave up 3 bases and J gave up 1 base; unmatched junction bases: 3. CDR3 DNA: TGCAGTGCTAGTCAGGGACAGGGGAACACTGAAGCTTTCTTT. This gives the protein CSASQGQGNTEAFF.

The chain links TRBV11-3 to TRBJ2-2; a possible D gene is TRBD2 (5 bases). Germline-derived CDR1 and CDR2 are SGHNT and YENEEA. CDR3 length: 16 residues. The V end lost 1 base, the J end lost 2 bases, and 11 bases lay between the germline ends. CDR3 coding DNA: TGTGCCAGCAGCTTAGTAGGTAGCGCTAACACCGGGGAGCTGTTTTTT. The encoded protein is CASSLVGSANTGELFF. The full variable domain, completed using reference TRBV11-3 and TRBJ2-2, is EAGVVQSPRYKIIEKKQPVAFWCNPISGHNTLYWYLQNLGQGPELLIRYENEEAVDDSQLPKDRFSAERLKGVDSTLKIQPAELGDSAVYLCASSLVGSANTGELFFGEGSRLTVL.

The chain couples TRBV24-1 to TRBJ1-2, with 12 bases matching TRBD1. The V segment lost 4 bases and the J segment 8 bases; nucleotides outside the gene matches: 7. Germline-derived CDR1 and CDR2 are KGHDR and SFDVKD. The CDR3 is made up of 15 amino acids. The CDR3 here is CATSDSGQGARGYTF. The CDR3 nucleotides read TGTGCCACCAGTGACTCGGGACAGGGGGCTCGGGGCTACACCTTC.

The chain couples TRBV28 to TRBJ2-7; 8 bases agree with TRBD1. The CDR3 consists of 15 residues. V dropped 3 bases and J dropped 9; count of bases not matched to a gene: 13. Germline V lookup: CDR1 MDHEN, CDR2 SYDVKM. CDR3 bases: TGTGCCAGCAGTTTCCCTCGGGACAGGAGTATAGTGCAGTACTTC. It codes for CASSFPRDRSIVQYF.

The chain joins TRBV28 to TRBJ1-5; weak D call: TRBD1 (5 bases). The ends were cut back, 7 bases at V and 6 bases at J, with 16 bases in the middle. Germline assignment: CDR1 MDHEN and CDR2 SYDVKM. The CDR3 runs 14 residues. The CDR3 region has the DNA TGTGCCAGCATGGGGTGGGGGGAGGTTCAGCCCCAGCATTTT. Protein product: CASMGWGEVQPQHF.

CDR3 residues: CASSPWTENRNQPQHF. DNA of the CDR3: TGTGCCAGTAGTCCCTGGACAGAAAATCGCAATCAGCCCCAGCATTTT. This chain links TRBV19 with TRBJ1-5; D possibly corresponds to TRBD1 (6 bases). V shed 5 bases and J shed 2 bases, with 16 bases lying between them. CDR3 length: 16 residues. CDR1 is LNHDA and CDR2 is SQIVND in the germline V gene (reference sequence).

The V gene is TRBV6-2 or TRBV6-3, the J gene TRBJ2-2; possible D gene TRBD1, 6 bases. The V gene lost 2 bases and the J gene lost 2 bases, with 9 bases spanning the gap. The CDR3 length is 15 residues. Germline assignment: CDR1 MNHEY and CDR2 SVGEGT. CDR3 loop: CASSYGGHNTGELFF. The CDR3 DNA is TGTGCCAGCAGTTACGGGGGACACAACACCGGGGAGCTGTTTTTT.

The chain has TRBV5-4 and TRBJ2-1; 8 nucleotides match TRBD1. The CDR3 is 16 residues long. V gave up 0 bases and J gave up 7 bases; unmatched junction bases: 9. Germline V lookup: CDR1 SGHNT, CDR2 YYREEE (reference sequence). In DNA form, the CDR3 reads TGTGCCAGCAGCTTGGCCGGTGGGACAGGAAGGAATGAGCAGTTCTTC. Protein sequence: CASSLAGGTGRNEQFF.

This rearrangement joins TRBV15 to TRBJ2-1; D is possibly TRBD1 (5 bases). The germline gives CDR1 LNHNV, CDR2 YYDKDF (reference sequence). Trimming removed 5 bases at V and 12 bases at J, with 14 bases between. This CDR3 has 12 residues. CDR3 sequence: CATSSGLSRQFF. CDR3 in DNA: TGTGCCACCAGCTCAGGGTTGAGTAGGCAGTTCTTC. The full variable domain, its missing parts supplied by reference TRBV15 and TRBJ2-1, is DAMVIQNPRYQVTQFGKPVTLSCSQTLNHNVMYWYQQKSSQAPKLLFHYYDKDFNNEADTPDNFQSRRPNTSFCFLDIRSPGLGDTAMYLCATSSGLSRQFFGPGTRLTVL.

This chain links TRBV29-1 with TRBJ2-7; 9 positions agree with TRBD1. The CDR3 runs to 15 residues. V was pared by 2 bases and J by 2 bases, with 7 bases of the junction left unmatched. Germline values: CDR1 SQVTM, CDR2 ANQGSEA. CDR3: CSVEHRTGATYEQYF. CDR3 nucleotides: TGCAGCGTTGAACACCGGACAGGGGCTACCTACGAGCAGTACTTC.

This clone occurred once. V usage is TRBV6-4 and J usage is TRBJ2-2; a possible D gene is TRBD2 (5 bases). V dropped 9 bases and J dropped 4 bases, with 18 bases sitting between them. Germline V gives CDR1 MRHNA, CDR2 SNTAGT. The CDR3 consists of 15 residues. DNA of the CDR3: TGTGCCAGGAAGGGAGAGCTCGATAGCACCGGGGAGCTGTTTTTT. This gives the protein CARKGELDSTGELFF.

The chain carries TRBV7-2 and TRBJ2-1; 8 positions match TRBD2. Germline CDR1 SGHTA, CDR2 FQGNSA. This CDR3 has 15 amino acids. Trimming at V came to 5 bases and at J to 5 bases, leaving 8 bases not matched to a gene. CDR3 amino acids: CASSPASGPNNEQFF. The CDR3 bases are TGTGCCAGCAGCCCGGCTAGCGGGCCGAACAATGAGCAGTTCTTC.

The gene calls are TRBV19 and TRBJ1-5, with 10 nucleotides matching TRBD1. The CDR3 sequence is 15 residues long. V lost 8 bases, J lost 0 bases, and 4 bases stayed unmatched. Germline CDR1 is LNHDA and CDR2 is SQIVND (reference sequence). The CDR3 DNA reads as TGTGCCAGTCAGGGACAGGGGTATAGCAATCAGCCCCAGCATTTT. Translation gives CASQGQGYSNQPQHF.

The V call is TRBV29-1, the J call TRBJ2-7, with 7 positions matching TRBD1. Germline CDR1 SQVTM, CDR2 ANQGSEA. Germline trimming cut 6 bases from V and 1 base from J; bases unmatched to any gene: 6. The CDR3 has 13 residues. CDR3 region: CSVRQGSSYEQYF. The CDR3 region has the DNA TGCAGCGTACGACAGGGATCGTCCTACGAGCAGTACTTC.

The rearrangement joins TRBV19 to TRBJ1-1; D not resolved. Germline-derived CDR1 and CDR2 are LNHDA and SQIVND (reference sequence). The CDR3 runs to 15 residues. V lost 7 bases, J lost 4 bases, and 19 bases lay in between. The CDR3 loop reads CASTRRPPESTEAFF. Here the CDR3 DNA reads TGTGCCAGTACCCGCAGGCCCCCTGAGAGCACTGAAGCTTTCTTT.

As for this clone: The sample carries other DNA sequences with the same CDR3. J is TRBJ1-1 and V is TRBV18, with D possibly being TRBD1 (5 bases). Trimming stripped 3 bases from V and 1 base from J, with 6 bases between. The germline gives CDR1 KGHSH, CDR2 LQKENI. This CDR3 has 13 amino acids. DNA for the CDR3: TGTGCCAGCTCACCTCAGGGGAACACTGAAGCTTTCTTT. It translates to CASSPQGNTEAFF.

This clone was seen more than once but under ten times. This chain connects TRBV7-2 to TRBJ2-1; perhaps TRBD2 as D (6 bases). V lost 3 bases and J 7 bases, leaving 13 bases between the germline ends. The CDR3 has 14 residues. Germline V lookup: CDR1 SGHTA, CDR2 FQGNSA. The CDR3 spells CASSFLLAANEQFF. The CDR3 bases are TGTGCCAGCAGCTTCTTGTTAGCGGCTAATGAGCAGTTCTTC.

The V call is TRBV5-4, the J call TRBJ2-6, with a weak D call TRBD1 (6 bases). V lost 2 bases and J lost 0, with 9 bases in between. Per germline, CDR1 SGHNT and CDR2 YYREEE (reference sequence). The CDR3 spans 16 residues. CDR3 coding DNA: TGTGCCAGCAGCTTCAGACAGGTCTCTGGGGCCAACGTCCTGACTTTC. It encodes CASSFRQVSGANVLTF.

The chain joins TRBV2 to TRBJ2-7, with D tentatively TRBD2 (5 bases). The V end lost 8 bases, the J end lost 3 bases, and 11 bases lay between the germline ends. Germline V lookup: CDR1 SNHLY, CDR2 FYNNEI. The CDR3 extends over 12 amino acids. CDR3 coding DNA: TGTGCCAGCCGGGGAGAAAACTACGAGCAGTACTTC. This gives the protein CASRGENYEQYF.

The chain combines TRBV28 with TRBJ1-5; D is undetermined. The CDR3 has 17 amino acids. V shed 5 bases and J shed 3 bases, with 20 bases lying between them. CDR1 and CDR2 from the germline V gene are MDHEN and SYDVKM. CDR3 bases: TGTGCCAGCAGTGGGTTGCTCCGGCGGGTCCTCAATCAGCCCCAGCATTTT. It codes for CASSGLLRRVLNQPQHF.